This T cell receptor beta chain was captured by sequencing in a study of shared clonotypes between healthy human individuals. The wider study: Plates per donor: three CD4 naive, three CD4 memory, two CD8 naive, one CD8 memory. Study conclusions and caveats: Limitation of the genetic and exposure-history diversity represented came from the few donors. Estimated richness values were generally larger in naive subsets than in memory subsets.

Repertoires were generated with immunoSEQ multiplex PCR, while TCRdb's copy carries only in-frame clones and drops some. The profile shows 2 million to 2.5 million clones, about 90% of them singletons. The length of the CDR3 is 16 residues. From germline, CDR1 is MNHNY and CDR2 SVGAGI (reference sequence). Trimming removed 2 bases at V and 0 bases at J, with 10 bases between. This clone showed up just once. Its specificity is not known. Donation came from healthy HIV-negative adults that had no recent acute infections or vaccinations. Sequencing was done on a sample of naive CD4+ T cells from PBMCs. Subset in this sample: CD45RA+ positively selected. This receptor was obtained from a man younger than 35 in good health. Some clones in this sample may be carry-over from other donors' samples. V gene TRBV6-6 combines with J gene TRBJ1-4; D gene uncertain. CDR3 in amino acids: CASSYTVGATNEKLFF. The CDR3 nucleotides read TGTGCCAGCAGTTACACGGTTGGGGCAACTAATGAAAAACTGTTTTTT.